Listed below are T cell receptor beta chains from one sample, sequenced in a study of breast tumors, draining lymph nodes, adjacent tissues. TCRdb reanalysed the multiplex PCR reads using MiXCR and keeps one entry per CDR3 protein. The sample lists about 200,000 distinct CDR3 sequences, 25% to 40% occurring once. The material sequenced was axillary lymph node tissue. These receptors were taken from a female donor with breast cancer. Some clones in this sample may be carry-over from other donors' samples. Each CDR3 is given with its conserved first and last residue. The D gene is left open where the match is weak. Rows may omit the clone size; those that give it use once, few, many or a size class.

cdr3_aa: CASSPKGTYEQYF; cdr3_nt: TGTGCCAGCAGCCCAAAGGGCACCTACGAGCAGTACTTC; v_call: TRBV7-9; clone_size: many; j_call: TRBJ2-7; d_call: NA
cdr3_aa: CASSLDSTSWETQYF; cdr3_nt: TGTGCCAGCAGCTTGGATAGCACGAGTTGGGAGACCCAGTACTTC; v_call: TRBV5-8; clone_size: many; j_call: TRBJ2-5; d_call: NA
cdr3_aa: CASDGGYGYTF; cdr3_nt: TGTGCCTCCGACGGGGGCTATGGCTACACCTTC; v_call: TRBV19; clone_size: many; j_call: TRBJ1-2; d_call: NA
cdr3_aa: CASSLRIPAFAYNEQFF; cdr3_nt: TGTGCCAGCAGCTTACGGATTCCGGCATTCGCCTACAATGAGCAGTTCTTC; v_call: TRBV11-2; clone_size: NA; j_call: TRBJ2-1; d_call: NA
cdr3_aa: CASSLGTVAYGCTF; cdr3_nt: TGTGCCAGCAGCTTAGGGACGGTTGCCTATGGCTGCACCTTC; v_call: TRBV11-1; clone_size: NA; j_call: TRBJ1-2; d_call: NA
cdr3_aa: CASRDRASNQPQHF; cdr3_nt: TGTGCCAGCAGGGACAGGGCCAGCAATCAGCCCCAGCATTTC; v_call: TRBV2; clone_size: NA; j_call: TRBJ1-5; d_call: TRBD1
cdr3_aa: CSASPNKETQYF; cdr3_nt: TGCAGTGCTAGCCCGAATAAAGAGACCCAGTACTTC; v_call: TRBV20-1; clone_size: many; j_call: TRBJ2-5; d_call: NA
cdr3_aa: CASSQGQGGSYGYTF; cdr3_nt: TGCGCCAGCAGCCAAGGACAGGGAGGTAGCTATGGCTACACCTTC; v_call: TRBV4-1; clone_size: many; j_call: TRBJ1-2; d_call: TRBD1
cdr3_aa: CASSLSFGQAGQYF; cdr3_nt: TGTGCCAGCAGCTTATCCTTCGGACAGGCCGGCCAGTACTTC; v_call: TRBV7-2; clone_size: many; j_call: TRBJ2-7; d_call: TRBD1
cdr3_aa: CASSPREYYEQYF; cdr3_nt: TGTGCCAGCAGCCCCCGGGAATATTACGAGCAGTACTTC; v_call: TRBV9; clone_size: many; j_call: TRBJ2-7; d_call: NA
cdr3_aa: CSALSGRVVSNEQFF; cdr3_nt: TGCAGTGCTCTTAGCGGGAGAGTAGTTAGCAATGAGCAGTTCTTC; v_call: TRBV20-1; clone_size: many; j_call: TRBJ2-1; d_call: TRBD2
cdr3_aa: CASSATGWGADTQYF; cdr3_nt: TGTGCCAGCAGCGCTACAGGGTGGGGGGCAGATACGCAGTATTTT; v_call: TRBV27; clone_size: NA; j_call: TRBJ2-3; d_call: NA
cdr3_aa: CASSPGLWYQETQHF; cdr3_nt: TGTGCCAGCAGTCCGGGACTGTGGTACCAAGAGACCCAGCATTTT; v_call: TRBV2; clone_size: NA; j_call: TRBJ1-5; d_call: NA
cdr3_aa: CAWSLDSANQPQHF; cdr3_nt: TGTGCCTGGAGTCTGGACAGCGCGAATCAGCCCCAGCATTTT; v_call: TRBV30; clone_size: few; j_call: TRBJ1-5; d_call: NA
cdr3_aa: CASRRLDGFIQYF; cdr3_nt: TGTGCCAGCCGAAGACTAGACGGTTTCATTCAGTACTTC; v_call: TRBV18; clone_size: NA; j_call: TRBJ2-4; d_call: NA
cdr3_aa: CASSEDGGQVTQYF; cdr3_nt: TGTGCCAGCAGTGAAGATGGGGGTCAAGTGACCCAGTACTTC; v_call: TRBV2; clone_size: once; j_call: TRBJ2-5; d_call: NA
cdr3_aa: CASRQTSGGGETQYF; cdr3_nt: TGTGCCAGCAGGCAAACTAGCGGGGGCGGAGAGACCCAGTACTTC; v_call: TRBV12-3/TRBV12-4; clone_size: many; j_call: TRBJ2-5; d_call: TRBD2
cdr3_aa: CSAAPGLAGTDEQFF; cdr3_nt: TGCAGTGCTGCCCCAGGACTAGCGGGAACGGATGAGCAGTTCTTC; v_call: TRBV20-1; clone_size: NA; j_call: TRBJ2-1; d_call: TRBD2
cdr3_aa: CSARDLRGVGEGGTDTQYF; cdr3_nt: TGCAGTGCTAGAGATCTCCGGGGAGTGGGGGAGGGTGGTACAGATACGCAGTATTTT; v_call: TRBV20-1; clone_size: NA; j_call: TRBJ2-3; d_call: TRBD2
cdr3_aa: CASRIRGNNPLNEQFF; cdr3_nt: TGTGCCAGCAGGATCAGGGGAAATAATCCTTTGAATGAGCAGTTCTTC; v_call: TRBV28; clone_size: NA; j_call: TRBJ2-1; d_call: NA
cdr3_aa: CASSEVTSYNEQFF; cdr3_nt: TGCGCCAGCAGTGAGGTGACTAGTTACAATGAGCAGTTCTTC; v_call: TRBV10-2; clone_size: many; j_call: TRBJ2-1; d_call: NA
cdr3_aa: CASSPPGSPYEQYF; cdr3_nt: TGTGCCAGCTCACCACCAGGGTCCCCCTACGAGCAGTACTTC; v_call: TRBV18; clone_size: many; j_call: TRBJ2-7; d_call: NA
cdr3_aa: CASSESQRQGVKKTQYF; cdr3_nt: TGCGCCAGCAGTGAGTCGCAGAGACAGGGGGTTAAAAAGACCCAGTACTTC; v_call: TRBV10-1; clone_size: NA; j_call: TRBJ2-5; d_call: TRBD1
cdr3_aa: CASSASRNTEAFF; cdr3_nt: TGTGCCAGCAGTGCCTCGAGGAACACTGAAGCTTTCTTT; v_call: TRBV2; clone_size: few; j_call: TRBJ1-1; d_call: NA
cdr3_aa: CSASTRGTYGYTF; cdr3_nt: TGCAGTGCTAGTACGAGGGGAACCTATGGCTACACCTTC; v_call: TRBV20-1; clone_size: many; j_call: TRBJ1-2; d_call: NA
cdr3_aa: CSAGTGGAANTGELFF; cdr3_nt: TGCAGTGCCGGGACAGGGGGCGCGGCGAACACCGGGGAGCTGTTTTTT; v_call: TRBV20-1; clone_size: many; j_call: TRBJ2-2; d_call: TRBD1
cdr3_aa: CASSADRGGSNQPQHF; cdr3_nt: TGTGCCAGCAGTGCCGACAGGGGGGGCAGCAATCAGCCCCAGCATTTT; v_call: TRBV28; clone_size: few; j_call: TRBJ1-5; d_call: TRBD1
cdr3_aa: CATSSDSFLRSPLHF; cdr3_nt: TGTGCCACCAGCAGCGACAGTTTCCTTAGGTCACCCCTCCACTTT; v_call: TRBV15; clone_size: many; j_call: TRBJ1-6; d_call: NA
cdr3_aa: CASSSSIGQPQHF; cdr3_nt: TGTGCCAGCAGTTCCTCGATCGGACAGCCCCAGCATTTT; v_call: TRBV27; clone_size: few; j_call: TRBJ1-5; d_call: NA
cdr3_aa: CASSLGGASGNTIHF; cdr3_nt: TGTGCCAGCAGCCTAGGCGGGGCCTCTGGAAACACCATACATTTT; v_call: TRBV7-2; clone_size: NA; j_call: TRBJ1-3; d_call: NA
cdr3_aa: CASTPPGRNQPQHF; cdr3_nt: TGTGCCAGTACCCCGCCGGGGAGGAATCAGCCCCAGCATTTT; v_call: TRBV19; clone_size: many; j_call: TRBJ1-5; d_call: NA
cdr3_aa: CASATSGELFF; cdr3_nt: TGTGCTAGCGCGACTAGCGGGGAGCTGTTTTTT; v_call: TRBV7-7; clone_size: NA; j_call: TRBJ2-2; d_call: NA
cdr3_aa: CASSSSGTQSYYGYTF; cdr3_nt: TGTGCCAGCAGCTCCTCCGGGACACAGAGTTACTATGGCTACACCTTC; v_call: TRBV7-9; clone_size: many; j_call: TRBJ1-2; d_call: NA
cdr3_aa: CASSVVAGELFF; cdr3_nt: TGTGCCAGCAGCGTAGTAGCCGGGGAGCTGTTTTTT; v_call: TRBV9; clone_size: many; j_call: TRBJ2-2; d_call: NA
cdr3_aa: CASSLVGSGLAGGITDTQYF; cdr3_nt: TGTGCCAGCAGCTTAGTCGGGAGTGGGCTAGCGGGAGGGATCACAGATACGCAGTATTTT; v_call: TRBV7-8; clone_size: NA; j_call: TRBJ2-3; d_call: TRBD2
cdr3_aa: CASSYRTASGANVLTF; cdr3_nt: TGTGCCAGCAGTTATCGGACAGCCTCTGGGGCCAACGTCCTGACTTTC; v_call: TRBV27; clone_size: NA; j_call: TRBJ2-6; d_call: NA
cdr3_aa: CAWGGGADTQYF; cdr3_nt: TGTGCCTGGGGAGGAGGGGCAGATACGCAGTATTTT; v_call: TRBV30; clone_size: many; j_call: TRBJ2-3; d_call: NA
cdr3_aa: CASSLSSGTSTDTQYF; cdr3_nt: TGCGCCAGCAGCTTATCCAGCGGGACTAGCACAGATACGCAGTATTTT; v_call: TRBV5-1; clone_size: many; j_call: TRBJ2-3; d_call: TRBD2
cdr3_aa: CASSPWASGRGPDTQYF; cdr3_nt: TGTGCCAGCAGTCCTTGGGCTAGCGGGAGGGGGCCAGATACGCAGTATTTT; v_call: TRBV28; clone_size: few; j_call: TRBJ2-3; d_call: TRBD2
cdr3_aa: CASSIGQGGYTF; cdr3_nt: TGTGCCAGCAGCATAGGACAGGGTGGCTACACCTTC; v_call: TRBV28; clone_size: many; j_call: TRBJ1-2; d_call: TRBD1
cdr3_aa: CAISEGQSTEAFF; cdr3_nt: TGTGCCATCAGTGAAGGGCAGAGCACTGAAGCTTTCTTT; v_call: TRBV10-3; clone_size: few; j_call: TRBJ1-1; d_call: NA
cdr3_aa: CASQRTSYNEQFF; cdr3_nt: TGTGCCAGCCAGCGTACCTCCTACAATGAGCAGTTCTTC; v_call: TRBV6-6; clone_size: many; j_call: TRBJ2-1; d_call: NA
cdr3_aa: CASSLSQAGGEQYF; cdr3_nt: TGTGCCAGCAGCTTGTCTCAGGCGGGGGGCGAGCAGTACTTC; v_call: TRBV7-9; clone_size: many; j_call: TRBJ2-7; d_call: TRBD2
cdr3_aa: CASSQSPPGYGANVLTF; cdr3_nt: TGTGCCAGCAGTCAAAGCCCGCCCGGGTATGGGGCCAACGTCCTGACTTTC; v_call: TRBV6-6; clone_size: NA; j_call: TRBJ2-6; d_call: NA
cdr3_aa: CASSPSGDPYNEQFF; cdr3_nt: TGTGCCAGCAGTCCAAGCGGGGACCCATACAATGAGCAGTTCTTC; v_call: TRBV3-1; clone_size: many; j_call: TRBJ2-1; d_call: TRBD2
cdr3_aa: CASSPSGETQYF; cdr3_nt: TGTGCCAGCTCACCCTCTGGAGAGACCCAGTACTTC; v_call: TRBV18; clone_size: many; j_call: TRBJ2-5; d_call: NA
cdr3_aa: CASRRDSTGELFF; cdr3_nt: TGTGCCAGCAGAAGGGACAGCACCGGGGAGCTGTTTTTT; v_call: TRBV6-5; clone_size: NA; j_call: TRBJ2-2; d_call: TRBD1
cdr3_aa: CSVGTGNEQYF; cdr3_nt: TGCAGCGTAGGGACAGGGAACGAGCAGTACTTC; v_call: TRBV29-1; clone_size: many; j_call: TRBJ2-7; d_call: TRBD1
cdr3_aa: CSVASPRGVGAEKLFF; cdr3_nt: TGCAGCGTCGCCTCACCCAGGGGGGTGGGTGCCGAAAAACTGTTTTTT; v_call: TRBV29-1; clone_size: many; j_call: TRBJ1-4; d_call: TRBD1
cdr3_aa: CASSYYPGGVNYGYTF; cdr3_nt: TGTGCCAGCAGTTACTACCCAGGGGGCGTTAACTATGGCTACACCTTC; v_call: TRBV6-2/TRBV6-3; clone_size: few; j_call: TRBJ1-2; d_call: TRBD1
cdr3_aa: CASSPSGGTRTDTQYF; cdr3_nt: TGTGCCAGCAGCCCCTCCGGGGGGACCCGCACAGATACGCAGTATTTT; v_call: TRBV9; clone_size: many; j_call: TRBJ2-3; d_call: TRBD2
cdr3_aa: CASSDSRGGDYGYTF; cdr3_nt: TGTGCCAGCAGTGACTCCCGAGGGGGAGACTATGGCTACACCTTC; v_call: TRBV6-4; clone_size: many; j_call: TRBJ1-2; d_call: NA
cdr3_aa: CASRSGGESGELFF; cdr3_nt: TGTGCCAGCAGATCCGGGGGAGAATCCGGGGAGCTGTTTTTT; v_call: TRBV7-3; clone_size: NA; j_call: TRBJ2-2; d_call: NA
cdr3_aa: CASSLDSQETQYF; cdr3_nt: TGTGCTAGCAGCCTGGACTCACAAGAGACCCAGTACTTC; v_call: TRBV5-6; clone_size: many; j_call: TRBJ2-5; d_call: NA
cdr3_aa: CASSAQGNTEAFF; cdr3_nt: TGTGCCAGCAGTGCACAGGGAAACACTGAAGCTTTCTTT; v_call: TRBV6-4; clone_size: NA; j_call: TRBJ1-1; d_call: NA
cdr3_aa: CASSYFGRGYGYTF; cdr3_nt: TGTGCCAGCAGTTACTTCGGCAGGGGTTATGGCTACACCTTC; v_call: TRBV6-1; clone_size: NA; j_call: TRBJ1-2; d_call: NA
cdr3_aa: CASSDLAGGYSNQPQHF; cdr3_nt: TGTGCCAGCAGTGATTTAGCGGGAGGTTATAGCAATCAGCCCCAGCATTTT; v_call: TRBV2; clone_size: NA; j_call: TRBJ1-5; d_call: NA
cdr3_aa: CAPTRESGVYYGYTF; cdr3_nt: TGTGCCCCTACTCGTGAGTCAGGGGTATACTATGGCTACACCTTC; v_call: TRBV10-3; clone_size: many; j_call: TRBJ1-2; d_call: NA
cdr3_aa: CASSLRGYREETQYF; cdr3_nt: TGCGCCAGCAGCTTGAGAGGTTATAGGGAAGAGACCCAGTACTTC; v_call: TRBV5-1; clone_size: few; j_call: TRBJ2-5; d_call: NA
cdr3_aa: CAISEGQRKNIQYF; cdr3_nt: TGTGCCATCAGTGAGGGACAGAGAAAAAACATTCAGTACTTC; v_call: TRBV10-3; clone_size: few; j_call: TRBJ2-4; d_call: NA